These 16 T cell receptor beta chains share one sample of origin, sequenced in a study of siplizumab effects on memory and regulatory T cells. The table came from immunoSEQ multiplex PCR; TCRdb's copy has only in-frame clones and leaves some out. The table shows around 87,000 clones, with about 87% occurring only once. The specimen was CD4+ T cells sorted from blood. The source is a human donor in good health.

This sequence joins TRBV19 and TRBJ2-7; 8 bases line up with TRBD1. V trimming: 4 bases; J trimming: 7 bases; junction bases outside the gene matches: 9. The CDR3 runs 14 residues. Germline V CDR1 and CDR2: LNHDA, SQIVND (reference sequence). The CDR3 region has the DNA TGTGCCAGTAGTAAGTCCAGGGGGCTTAAGGAGCAGTACTTC. It is translated as CASSKSRGLKEQYF. The variable domain in full, with the rest retrieved from reference TRBV19 and TRBJ2-7, is DGGITQSPKYLFRKEGQNVTLSCEQNLNHDAMYWYRQDPGQGLRLIYYSQIVNDFQKGDIAEGYSVSREKKESFPLTVTSAQKNPTAFYLCASSKSRGLKEQYFGPGTRLTVT.

The chain carries TRBV30 and TRBJ2-5; D may be TRBD1 (6 bases). Germline V lookup: CDR1 GTSNPN, CDR2 SVGIG (reference sequence). Deletions cut 2 bases from V and 5 bases from J, with 12 bases between. The CDR3 covers 13 residues. CDR3 coding DNA: TGTGCCTGGAGTCAGGGGTTCTGGGAGACCCAGTACTTC. Translated, it gives CAWSQGFWETQYF.

The chain is built from TRBV25-1 and TRBJ2-5; D gene unclear. CDR3 length: 14 residues. Trimming left V 6 bases short and J 1 base short, with 12 bases between. In germline, CDR1 is MGHDK, CDR2 SYGVNS. The CDR3 reads CASRGGSPQETQYF. Written as DNA, the CDR3 is TGTGCCAGCAGGGGTGGTTCTCCCCAAGAGACCCAGTACTTC.

The CDR3 bases are TGTGCCGCCGGGACAGGGGTTACTGAAGCTTTCTTT. It is translated as CAAGTGVTEAFF. V usage is TRBV10-3 and J usage is TRBJ1-1; 10 bases match TRBD1. V was clipped by 11 bases and J by 5 bases; unmatched bases: 5. The germline V gene encodes CDR1 ENHRY and CDR2 SYGVKD. The CDR3 length is 12 residues.

The chain links TRBV2 to TRBJ2-7; TRBD1 aligns across 11 bases. This CDR3 region has 13 residues. Unmatched junction bases numbered 2, after V lost 6 bases and J lost 4 bases. Germline assignment: CDR1 SNHLY and CDR2 FYNNEI. The CDR3 reads CASSRDRGYEQYF. As DNA, the CDR3 is TGTGCCAGCAGCCGGGACAGGGGGTACGAGCAGTACTTC.

CDR3 loop: CASSPFPGRETGELFF. For the CDR3, the DNA is TGTGCCAGCAGCCCCTTCCCGGGGAGGGAAACCGGGGAGCTGTTTTTT. This chain connects TRBV7-9 to TRBJ2-2, with 7 bases identical to TRBD2. The junction had 11 bases not matched to a gene; V was cut back by 5 bases and J by 5 bases. Germline V CDR1 and CDR2: SEHNR, FQNEAQ (reference sequence). The CDR3 is made up of 16 amino acids.

This chain joins TRBV9 and TRBJ2-1; perhaps TRBD2 as D (6 bases). The CDR3 totals 14 residues. The germline V gene encodes CDR1 SGDLS and CDR2 YYNGEE. V shed 0 bases and J shed 9 bases, with 13 bases lying between them. This CDR3 reads CASSVVVGGSEQFF. Here the CDR3 DNA reads TGTGCCAGCAGCGTAGTGGTGGGGGGAAGTGAGCAGTTCTTC.

V usage is TRBV21-1 and J usage is TRBJ2-5. TRBV21-1 is shown as a pseudogene. This CDR3 contains 15 residues. For the CDR3, the DNA is TGTGCCAGCAGCAAAGGGGGTTGGGGTTGTGAGACCCAGTACTTC. Its protein product is CASSKGGWGCETQYF.

The chain uses TRBV7-9 and TRBJ1-6; D remains ambiguous. This CDR3 is built from 12 residues. From germline, CDR1 is SEHNR and CDR2 FQNEAQ (reference sequence). The germline V and J ends were trimmed by 4 bases and 7 bases, with 5 bases remaining between them. The DNA for the CDR3 is TGTGCCAGCAGCTCGGGGAATTCACCCCTCCACTTT. As protein: CASSSGNSPLHF.

This clone was seen once. The chain links TRBV29-1 to TRBJ2-3; D is possibly TRBD2 (6 bases). The CDR3 contains 12 residues. Germline V gene sequence: CDR1 SQVTM, CDR2 ANQGSEA. The V and J ends lost 7 bases and 2 bases respectively, with 10 bases between them. CDR3 sequence reads: CSGRGFTDTQYF. The CDR3, as DNA: TGCAGCGGACGGGGGTTCACAGATACGCAGTATTTT.

The rearrangement uses TRBV10-1 and TRBJ1-1; unclear D gene. This CDR3 is built from 14 residues. CDR1 is WNHNN and CDR2 is SYGVQD in the germline V gene (reference sequence). V shed 5 bases and J shed 4 bases, with 14 bases lying between them. The CDR3 here is CASSSNVRGTEAFF. CDR3 coding DNA: TGCGCCAGCAGTTCGAATGTCCGGGGCACTGAAGCTTTCTTT.

V usage is TRBV10-3 and J usage is TRBJ2-1; 8 bases line up with TRBD2. The CDR3 has 16 residues. The V gene end was trimmed by 3 bases and the J gene end by 5 bases; junction bases not matched to a gene: 9. The germline V gene has CDR1 ENHRY and CDR2 SYGVKD. The CDR3 coding sequence is TGTGCCATCAGTGATCGAGCGGGAGACACACACAATGAGCAGTTCTTC. The encoded protein is CAISDRAGDTHNEQFF.

Only one count was recorded for this clone. The V and J genes are TRBV10-3 and TRBJ1-2; no definite D call. Germline-derived CDR1 and CDR2 are ENHRY and SYGVKD. This CDR3 has 14 residues. V was trimmed by 4 bases and J by 5 bases, leaving 14 bases between them. DNA of the CDR3: TGTGCCATCAGTGGAGTGGGAAAAGGATATGGCTACACCTTC. It yields the protein CAISGVGKGYGYTF.

The chain couples TRBV7-2 to TRBJ2-1, with 7 bases that match TRBD2. Germline CDR1 reads SGHTA; CDR2 reads FQGNSA. V shed 5 bases, J shed 8 bases, and the junction held 15 bases outside the gene matches. This CDR3 contains 16 residues. The CDR3: CASSLRAGRVIDEQFF. CDR3 coding DNA: TGTGCCAGCAGCCTGCGAGCGGGACGCGTGATTGATGAGCAGTTCTTC.

Concerning this clone itself: An end of the junction does not agree with germline; a read error may underlie this. The CDR3 sequence: CAWSTTSREGVSLF. The CDR3 DNA is TGTGCCTGGAGTACAACTTCTCGGGAGGGGGTGAGCCTTTTT. The chain couples TRBV30 to TRBJ2-2; 8 positions agree with TRBD2. Germline V gene data show CDR1 as GTSNPN and CDR2 as SVGIG (reference sequence). This CDR3 contains 14 residues. The full variable domain, its missing parts supplied by reference TRBV30 and TRBJ2-2, is SQTIHQWPATLVQPVGSPLSLECTVEGTSNPNLYWYRQAAGRGLQLLFYSVGIGQISSEVPQNLSASRPQDRQFILSSKKLLLSDSGFYLCAWSTTSREGVSLFGEGSRLTVL.

The rearrangement joins TRBV28 to TRBJ1-3, with a possible D match to TRBD1 (6 bases). Per germline, CDR1 MDHEN and CDR2 SYDVKM. This CDR3 contains 14 residues. Trimming removed 6 bases from V and 3 bases from J, with 12 bases in between. The CDR3, as DNA: TGTGCCAGCAGCATGGGAGGGGGTGGAAACACCATATATTTT. It codes for CASSMGGGGNTIYF.